The 13 T cell receptor beta chains below come from one sample, sequenced in a study of T cell responses to AZD1222 COVID-19 vaccine. TCRdb's table, derived via immunoSEQ multiplex PCR, lists solely in-frame clones and lacks some. The sample holds around 97,000 clones, around 91% seen once. The specimen was peripheral blood, collected on day 0 of AZD1222 vaccination. The origin of the receptors is an adult in good health.

The gene calls are TRBV18 and TRBJ1-1; D is perhaps TRBD1 (5 bases). Germline CDR1 and CDR2: KGHSH and LQKENI. This CDR3 spans 15 amino acids. Trimming cost V 4 bases and J 5 bases, with 17 bases left between them. DNA of the CDR3: TGTGCCAGCTCACTCAGGGACCCGAGGGGTACTGAAGCTTTCTTT. Translating gives CASSLRDPRGTEAFF.

The chain links TRBV6-5 to TRBJ1-3; D remains ambiguous. The CDR3 spans 16 residues. V was pared by 6 bases and J by 0 bases, with 15 bases between. CDR1 and CDR2 (germline): MNHEY, SVGAGI. In nucleotides, the CDR3 is TGTGCCAGCAGCTACCTAGGGCGAAGCTCTGGAAACACCATATATTTT. Its protein is CASSYLGRSSGNTIYF.

This sequence joins TRBV18 and TRBJ2-7; 10 nucleotides line up with TRBD1. With V trimmed by 0 bases and J by 1 base, 0 bases remained unmatched. The CDR3 contains 15 residues. The V gene's germline CDR1 is KGHSH and CDR2 LQKENI. CDR3 region: CASSPPGQGSYEQYF. DNA of the CDR3: TGTGCCAGCTCACCACCGGGACAGGGGTCCTACGAGCAGTACTTC.

The J gene is TRBJ2-4, the V gene TRBV5-1, with D perhaps matching TRBD1 (6 bases). V lost 3 bases to trimming and J lost 2 bases, with 9 bases between them. The CDR3 consists of 14 residues. CDR1 and CDR2 (germline): SGHRS, YFSETQ. The chain's CDR3 is CASSSGDSKNIQYF. The DNA for the CDR3 is TGCGCCAGCAGCTCAGGGGATTCCAAAAACATTCAGTACTTC. The full variable domain, in which reference TRBV5-1 and TRBJ2-4 provide the parts outside the CDR3, is KAGVTQTPRYLIKTRGQQVTLSCSPISGHRSVSWYQQTPGQGLQFLFEYFSETQRNKGNFPGRFSGRQFSNSRSEMNVSTLELGDSALYLCASSSGDSKNIQYFGAGTRLSVL.

The chain carries TRBV27 and TRBJ1-4, with D possibly being TRBD1 (6 bases). The germline gives CDR1 MNHEY, CDR2 SMNVEV (reference sequence). This CDR3 comprises 15 residues. The V end lost 4 bases, the J end lost 2 bases, and 11 bases lay between the germline ends. This CDR3 is CASSYRRGTNEKLFF. In nucleotides, the CDR3 is TGTGCCAGCAGTTATAGAAGGGGGACTAATGAAAAACTGTTTTTT. Combining the CDR3 with reference TRBV27 and TRBJ1-4 gives the whole variable domain EAQVTQNPRYLITVTGKKLTVTCSQNMNHEYMSWYRQDPGLGLRQIYYSMNVEVTDKGDVPEGYKVSRKEKRNFPLILESPSPNQTSLYFCASSYRRGTNEKLFFGSGTQLSVL.

The chain links TRBV7-2 to TRBJ2-7; 7 positions agree with TRBD1. The CDR3 is 14 amino acids. Unmatched junction bases numbered 6, after V lost 1 base and J lost 6 bases. Germline V gene sequence: CDR1 SGHTA, CDR2 FQGNSA. The CDR3 sequence is CASSLGGGAVEQYF. In DNA form, the CDR3 reads TGTGCCAGCAGCTTAGGAGGGGGCGCGGTCGAGCAGTACTTC.

V usage is TRBV2 and J usage is TRBJ2-3, with 7 bases that match TRBD2. The CDR3 has 15 residues. CDR1 and CDR2 from the germline V gene are SNHLY and FYNNEI. After removal of 6 bases from V and 3 bases from J, the junction contained 9 bases not matched to a gene. CDR3 sequence reads: CASSGPSSGTDTQYF. The CDR3 nucleotides are TGTGCCAGCAGCGGACCATCTAGCGGAACAGATACGCAGTATTTT. Full variable domain (rest looked up from reference TRBV2 and TRBJ2-3): EPEVTQTPSHQVTQMGQEVILRCVPISNHLYFYWYRQILGQKVEFLVSFYNNEISEKSEIFDDQFSVERPDGSNFTLKIRSTKLEDSAMYFCASSGPSSGTDTQYFGPGTRLTVL.

The rearrangement joins TRBV28 to TRBJ2-7; 10 bases fit TRBD2. The CDR3 consists of 15 residues. V shed 6 bases and J 4 bases; nucleotides not matched to a gene: 9. Germline CDR1 and CDR2: MDHEN and SYDVKM. CDR3 residues: CASRPSLAGSYEQYF. CDR3 DNA sequence: TGTGCCAGCAGACCTTCACTAGCGGGGTCGTACGAGCAGTACTTC.

V and J are TRBV6-1 and TRBJ1-5; unclear D gene. The CDR3 extends over 16 amino acids. Germline lookup yields CDR1 MNHNS and CDR2 SASEGT. The V end lost 0 bases, the J end lost 7 bases, and 16 bases lay between the germline ends. The CDR3 nucleotides are TGTGCCAGCAGTGAAGCGGTCGGAACTTTAGGGCAGCCCCAGCATTTT. Translation: CASSEAVGTLGQPQHF.

V usage is TRBV10-3 and J usage is TRBJ2-1, with a possible D match to TRBD2 (6 bases). Germline V gene sequence: CDR1 ENHRY, CDR2 SYGVKD. V lost 8 bases to trimming and J lost 4 bases, with 15 bases between them. The CDR3 runs 14 residues. The CDR3: CAIGRRERYNEQFF. In nucleotides, the CDR3 is TGTGCCATCGGGAGGAGGGAGCGGTACAATGAGCAGTTCTTC.

The table lists this clone with a count of one. The V gene is TRBV5-1, the J gene TRBJ2-1; tentative D call: TRBD2 (6 bases). Trimming removed 1 base at V and 9 bases at J, with 11 bases between. The CDR3 consists of 13 residues. Germline V gene lookup returns CDR1 SGHRS and CDR2 YFSETQ. CDR3 in DNA: TGCGCCAGCAGCTTGAGGAGGGGCAGTGAGCAGTTCTTC. Its translation: CASSLRRGSEQFF.

This clone appeared a few times. The rearrangement links TRBV4-2 to TRBJ2-2; D gene uncertain. This CDR3 comprises 15 residues. Germline V gives CDR1 LGHNA, CDR2 YNFKEQ. V was clipped by 1 base and J by 3 bases, with 9 bases between them. The CDR3 DNA follows: TGTGCCAGCAGCCAAGGTGGATTGGACACCGGGGAGCTGTTTTTT. This encodes CASSQGGLDTGELFF.

CDR3 nucleotides: TGTGCCACCAGTGATCCAGGGTTACCTCAAGAGACCCAGTACTTC. Its protein is CATSDPGLPQETQYF. This sequence joins TRBV24-1 and TRBJ2-5, with D possibly TRBD1 on 5 matching bases. The V end lost 3 bases, the J end lost 2 bases, and 12 bases lay between the germline ends. Germline CDR1 reads KGHDR; CDR2 reads SFDVKD. CDR3 length equals 15 residues.